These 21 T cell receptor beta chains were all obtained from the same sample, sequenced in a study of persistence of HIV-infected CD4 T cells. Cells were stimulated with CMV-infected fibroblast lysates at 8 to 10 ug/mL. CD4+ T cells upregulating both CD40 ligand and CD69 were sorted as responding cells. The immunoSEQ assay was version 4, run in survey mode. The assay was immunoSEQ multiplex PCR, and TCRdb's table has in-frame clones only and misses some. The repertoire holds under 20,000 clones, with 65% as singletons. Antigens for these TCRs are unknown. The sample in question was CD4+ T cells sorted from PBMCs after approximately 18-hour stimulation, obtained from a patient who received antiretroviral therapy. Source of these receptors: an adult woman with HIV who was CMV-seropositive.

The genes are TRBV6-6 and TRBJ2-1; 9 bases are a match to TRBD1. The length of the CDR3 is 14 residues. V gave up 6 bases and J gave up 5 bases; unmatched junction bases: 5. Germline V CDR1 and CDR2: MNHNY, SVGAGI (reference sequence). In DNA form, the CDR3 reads TGTGCCAGCAGATTCGGGGACAGGGACAATGAGCAGTTCTTC. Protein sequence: CASRFGDRDNEQFF.

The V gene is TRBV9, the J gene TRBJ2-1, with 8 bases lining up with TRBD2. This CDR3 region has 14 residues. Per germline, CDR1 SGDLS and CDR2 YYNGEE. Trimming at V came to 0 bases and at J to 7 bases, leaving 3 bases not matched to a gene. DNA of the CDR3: TGTGCCAGCAGCGTAGTCGCGGGGGGTAATGAGCAGTTCTTC. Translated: CASSVVAGGNEQFF.

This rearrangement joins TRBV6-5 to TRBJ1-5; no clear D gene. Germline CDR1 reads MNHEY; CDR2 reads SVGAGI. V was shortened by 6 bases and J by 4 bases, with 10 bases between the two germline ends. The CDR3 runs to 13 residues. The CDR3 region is CASSSAMNQPQHF. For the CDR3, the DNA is TGTGCCAGCAGCTCCGCCATGAATCAGCCCCAGCATTTT.

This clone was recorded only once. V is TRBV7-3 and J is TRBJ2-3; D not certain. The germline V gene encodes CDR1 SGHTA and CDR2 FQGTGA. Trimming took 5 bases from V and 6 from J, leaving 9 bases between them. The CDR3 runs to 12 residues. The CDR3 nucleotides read TGTGCCAGCAGCCAACCCGGGGATACGCAGTATTTT. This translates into CASSQPGDTQYF.

The CDR3 loop is CAWARTPWGNEQFF. The CDR3 DNA is TGTGCCTGGGCCAGGACTCCCTGGGGCAATGAGCAGTTCTTC. This chain links TRBV30 with TRBJ2-1; a possible D gene is TRBD2 (5 bases). Trimming stripped 5 bases from V and 6 bases from J, with 17 bases between. CDR1 is GTSNPN and CDR2 is SVGIG in the germline V gene (reference sequence). CDR3 size: 14 residues.

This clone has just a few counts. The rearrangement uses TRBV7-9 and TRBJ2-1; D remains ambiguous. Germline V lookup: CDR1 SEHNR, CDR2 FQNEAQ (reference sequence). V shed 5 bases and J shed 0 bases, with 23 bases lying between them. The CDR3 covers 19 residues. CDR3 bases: TGTGCCAGCAGCAAAACGTCCCCTTCAGCACTGAGCTCCTACAATGAGCAGTTCTTC. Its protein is CASSKTSPSALSSYNEQFF. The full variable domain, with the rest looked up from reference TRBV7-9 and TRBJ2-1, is DTGVSQNPRHKITKRGQNVTFRCDPISEHNRLYWYRQTLGQGPEFLTYFQNEAQLEKSRLLSDRFSAERPKGSFSTLEIQRTEQGDSAMYLCASSKTSPSALSSYNEQFFGPGTRLTVL.

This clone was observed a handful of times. CDR3: CASSQETVSEAFF. In DNA form, the CDR3 reads TGTGCCAGCTCACAAGAGACAGTATCTGAAGCTTTCTTT. The chain employs TRBV18 and TRBJ1-1; tentatively, D is TRBD1 (5 bases). Trimming stripped 4 bases from V and 6 bases from J, with 12 bases between. The germline CDR1 and CDR2 sequences are KGHSH and LQKENI. This CDR3 has 13 residues. Looking up the rest from reference TRBV18 and TRBJ1-1 gives the full variable domain: NAGVMQNPRHLVRRRGQEARLRCSPMKGHSHVYWYRQLPEEGLKFMVYLQKENIIDESGMPKERFSAEFPKEGPSILRIQQVVRGDSAAYFCASSQETVSEAFFGQGTRLTVV.

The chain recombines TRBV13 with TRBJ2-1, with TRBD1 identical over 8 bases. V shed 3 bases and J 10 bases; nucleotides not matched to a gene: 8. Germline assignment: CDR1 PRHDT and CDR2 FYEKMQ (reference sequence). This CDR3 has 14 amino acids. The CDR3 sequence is CASSLYQGAGEQFF. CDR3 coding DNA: TGTGCCAGCAGCTTGTACCAGGGGGCTGGGGAGCAGTTCTTC.

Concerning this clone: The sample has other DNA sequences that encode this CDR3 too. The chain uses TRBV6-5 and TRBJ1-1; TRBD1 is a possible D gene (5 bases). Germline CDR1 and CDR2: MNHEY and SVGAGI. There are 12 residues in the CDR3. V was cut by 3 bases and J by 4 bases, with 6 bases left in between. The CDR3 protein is CASSYGGTEAFF. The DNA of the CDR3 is TGTGCCAGCAGTTATGGGGGCACTGAAGCTTTCTTT.

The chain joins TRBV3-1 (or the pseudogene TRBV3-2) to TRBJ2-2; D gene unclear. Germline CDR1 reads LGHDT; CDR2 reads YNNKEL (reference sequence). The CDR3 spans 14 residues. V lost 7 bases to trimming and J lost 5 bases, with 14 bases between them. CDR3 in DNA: TGTGCCAGCACCCCCCGAGTAAAAACCGGGGAGCTGTTTTTT. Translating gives CASTPRVKTGELFF.

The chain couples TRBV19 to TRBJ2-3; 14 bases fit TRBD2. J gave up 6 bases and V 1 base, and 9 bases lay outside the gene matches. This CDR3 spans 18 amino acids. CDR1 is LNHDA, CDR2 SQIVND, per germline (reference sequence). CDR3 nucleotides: TGTGCCAGTAGTATAGGGCGGGGACTAGCGGGGGCTTATGATACGCAGTATTTT. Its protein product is CASSIGRGLAGAYDTQYF.

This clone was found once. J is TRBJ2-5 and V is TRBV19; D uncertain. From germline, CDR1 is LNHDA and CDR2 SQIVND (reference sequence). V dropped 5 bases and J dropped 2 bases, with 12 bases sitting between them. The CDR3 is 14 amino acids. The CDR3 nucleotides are TGTGCCAGTAGTGCCCGGGCACAGCAAGAGACCCAGTACTTC. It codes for CASSARAQQETQYF.

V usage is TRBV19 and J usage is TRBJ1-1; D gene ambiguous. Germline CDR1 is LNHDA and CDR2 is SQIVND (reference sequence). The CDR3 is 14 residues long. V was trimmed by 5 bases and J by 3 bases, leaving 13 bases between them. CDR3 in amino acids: CASSYSARDTEAFF. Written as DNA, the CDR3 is TGTGCCAGTAGTTACTCAGCAAGGGACACTGAAGCTTTCTTT. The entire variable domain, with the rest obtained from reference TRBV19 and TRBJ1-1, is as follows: DGGITQSPKYLFRKEGQNVTLSCEQNLNHDAMYWYRQDPGQGLRLIYYSQIVNDFQKGDIAEGYSVSREKKESFPLTVTSAQKNPTAFYLCASSYSARDTEAFFGQGTRLTVV.

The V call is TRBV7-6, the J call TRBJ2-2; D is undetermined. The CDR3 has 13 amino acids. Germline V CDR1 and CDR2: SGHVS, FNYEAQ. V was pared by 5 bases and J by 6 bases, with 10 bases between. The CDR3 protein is CASSAEASGELFF. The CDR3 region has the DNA TGTGCCAGCAGCGCAGAGGCGTCCGGGGAGCTGTTTTTT.

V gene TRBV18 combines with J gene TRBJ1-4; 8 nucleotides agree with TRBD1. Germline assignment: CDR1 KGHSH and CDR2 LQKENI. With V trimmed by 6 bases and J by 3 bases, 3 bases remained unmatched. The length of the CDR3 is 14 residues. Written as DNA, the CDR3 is TGTGCCAGCTCCCCGGGACAGGCTAATGAAAAACTGTTTTTT. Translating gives CASSPGQANEKLFF.

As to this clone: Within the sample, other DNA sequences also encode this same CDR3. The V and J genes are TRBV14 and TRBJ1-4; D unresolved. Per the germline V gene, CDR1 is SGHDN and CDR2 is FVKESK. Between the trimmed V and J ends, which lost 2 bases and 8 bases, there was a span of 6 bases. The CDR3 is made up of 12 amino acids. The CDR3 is CASSQFREKLFF. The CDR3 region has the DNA TGTGCCAGCAGCCAATTTAGAGAAAAACTGTTTTTT.

The CDR3 loop reads CASSTYRDGYTF. CDR3 sequence (DNA): TGTGCCAGTAGTACCTACAGGGATGGCTACACCTTC. V and J are TRBV19 and TRBJ1-2, with D possibly being TRBD1 (6 bases). Trimming pared 4 bases from V and 6 bases from J, leaving 9 bases between. Germline lookup yields CDR1 LNHDA and CDR2 SQIVND (reference sequence). The CDR3 length is 12 residues.

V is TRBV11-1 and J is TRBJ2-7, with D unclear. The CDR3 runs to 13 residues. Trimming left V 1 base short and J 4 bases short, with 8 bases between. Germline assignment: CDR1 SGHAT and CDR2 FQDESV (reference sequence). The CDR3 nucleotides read TGTGCCAGCAGCTTAGTGTCGGATTACGAGCAGTACTTC. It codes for CASSLVSDYEQYF. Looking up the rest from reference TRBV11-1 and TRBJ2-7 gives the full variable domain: EAEVAQSPRYKITEKSQAVAFWCDPISGHATLYWYRQILGQGPELLVQFQDESVVDDSQLPKDRFSAERLKGVDSTLKIQPAELGDSAMYLCASSLVSDYEQYFGPGTRLTVT.

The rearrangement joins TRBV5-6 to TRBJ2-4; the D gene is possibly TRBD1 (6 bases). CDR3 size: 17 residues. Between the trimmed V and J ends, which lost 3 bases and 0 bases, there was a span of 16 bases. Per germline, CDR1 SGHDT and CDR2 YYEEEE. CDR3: CASSSPTGALAKNIQYF. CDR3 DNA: TGTGCCAGCAGCTCCCCGACAGGTGCTCTAGCCAAAAACATTCAGTACTTC.

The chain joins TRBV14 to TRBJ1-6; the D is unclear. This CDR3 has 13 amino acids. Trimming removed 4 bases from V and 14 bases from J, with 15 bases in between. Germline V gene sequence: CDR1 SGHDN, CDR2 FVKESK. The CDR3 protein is CASSPRLSAALHF. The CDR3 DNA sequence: TGTGCCAGCAGCCCCAGATTATCGGCAGCCCTCCACTTT.

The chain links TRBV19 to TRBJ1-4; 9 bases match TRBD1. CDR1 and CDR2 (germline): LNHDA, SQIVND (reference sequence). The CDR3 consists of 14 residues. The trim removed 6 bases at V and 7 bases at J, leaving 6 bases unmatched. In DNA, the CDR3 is TGTGCCAGTAGAACGACAGGGGGAGGTGAAAAACTGTTTTTT. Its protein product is CASRTTGGGEKLFF.